These T cell receptor beta chains were read from a single sample in a study of OX40 agonist ivuxolimab in advanced cancers. Sequencing used immunoSEQ multiplex PCR; TCRdb keeps in-frame clones, though not all of them. The data hold 35,000 to 50,000 clones, with 85% to 90% observed a single time. Sample: CD4+ or CD8+ T cells sorted from blood, taken in a trial of the OX40 agonist ivuxolimab. The receptors here all came from an adult with an advanced solid tumor such as melanoma, head and neck, liver or kidney cancer. Both conserved end residues are part of each CDR3. Each record gives: J gene, D gene, clone size, V gene, CDR3 protein, CDR3 DNA. D genes are given only for firm matches. Where a row states a size, it is once, few, many or the class of an expanded clone; other rows omit it.

TRBJ2-7 | - | - | TRBV7-2 | CASSSGVYEQYF | TGTGCCAGCAGCTCGGGGGTTTACGAGCAGTACTTC
TRBJ1-5 | - | - | TRBV29-1 | CSVEEAGAGQPQHF | TGCAGCGTTGAAGAAGCGGGGGCTGGCCAGCCCCAGCATTTT
TRBJ2-2 | TRBD2 | once | TRBV10-1 | CASQRAGGRELFF | TGCGCCAGCCAGCGGGCGGGAGGACGGGAGCTGTTTTTT
TRBJ1-3 | - | - | TRBV28 | CASSLPQGFSSGNTIYF | TGTGCCAGCAGTTTGCCGCAGGGGTTTTCCTCTGGAAACACCATATATTTT
TRBJ2-1 | - | - | TRBV27 | CASSFPGTPGEQFF | TGTGCCAGCAGTTTTCCCGGGACTCCAGGTGAGCAGTTCTTC
TRBJ1-2 | TRBD1 | - | TRBV6-5 | CASSSKTGARGYTF | TGTGCCAGCAGTTCTAAAACAGGGGCCCGCGGCTACACCTTC
TRBJ2-1 | TRBD1 | - | TRBV7-3 | CASSLNAGGSTEQFF | TGTGCCAGCAGCTTAAATGCAGGGGGCTCTACTGAGCAGTTCTTC
TRBJ2-5 | - | - | TRBV7-2 | CASSLTRTDLQETQYF | TGTGCCAGCAGCTTAACGCGGACAGATCTACAAGAGACCCAGTACTTC
TRBJ2-5 | - | - | TRBV29-1 | CSVGGWEETQYF | TGCAGCGTTGGGGGGTGGGAAGAGACCCAGTACTTC
TRBJ1-3 | - | - | TRBV28 | CASSLFKVFGNTIYF | TGTGCCAGCAGTTTATTCAAGGTTTTCGGAAACACCATATATTTT
TRBJ2-7 | - | once | TRBV21-1 | CASLTPGTSGSKVDEQYF | TGTGCCAGCCTCACCCCCGGGACTAGCGGGAGTAAGGTAGACGAGCAGTACTTC
TRBJ2-5 | TRBD2 | - | TRBV6-5 | CASSRSGRAEETQYF | TGTGCCAGCAGTCGGAGCGGGAGGGCTGAGGAGACCCAGTACTTC
TRBJ1-4 | TRBD1 | - | TRBV6-1 | CASSEQTGANEKLFF | TGTGCCAGCAGTGAACAGACAGGGGCTAATGAAAAACTGTTTTTT
TRBJ2-1 | TRBD2 | - | TRBV9 | CASSVGLAGVDEQFF | TGTGCCAGCAGCGTAGGCCTAGCGGGAGTTGATGAGCAGTTCTTC
TRBJ2-5 | - | - | TRBV6-5 | CASRDRGGRGETQYF | TGTGCCAGCAGGGACCGAGGGGGTCGCGGTGAGACCCAGTACTTC
TRBJ2-7 | TRBD1 | - | TRBV7-9 | CASTPTGYEQYF | TGTGCCAGCACCCCGACAGGGTACGAGCAGTACTTC
TRBJ2-2 | - | - | TRBV6-6 | CASSYSKTGELFF | TGTGCCAGCAGTTACTCGAAAACCGGGGAGCTGTTTTTT
TRBJ2-1 | TRBD2 | - | TRBV10-3 | CAISAGLAEYNEQFF | TGTGCCATCAGTGCGGGGCTAGCGGAATACAATGAGCAGTTCTTC
TRBJ2-3 | TRBD2 | - | TRBV2 | CASSVLAGSTDTQYF | TGTGCCAGCAGCGTACTAGCGGGATCCACAGATACGCAGTATTTT
TRBJ2-1 | TRBD2 | once | TRBV18 | CASSPGLVGNEQFF | TGTGCCAGCTCACCGGGACTAGTTGGTAATGAGCAGTTCTTC
TRBJ1-3 | - | - | TRBV7-2 | CASSLEPRAENTIYF | TGTGCCAGCAGCTTAGAACCGCGGGCCGAAAACACCATATATTTT
TRBJ2-7 | TRBD1 | - | TRBV19 | CATTPGGAYYEQYF | TGTGCCACTACCCCAGGGGGCGCTTACTACGAGCAGTACTTC
TRBJ1-3 | - | - | TRBV18 | CASSPRQFSGNTIYF | TGTGCCAGCTCACCAAGACAGTTCTCTGGAAACACCATATATTTT
TRBJ2-3 | - | few | TRBV7-3 | CASSQGGPPDTQYF | TGTGCCAGCAGCCAAGGTGGGCCTCCAGATACGCAGTATTTT
TRBJ2-5 | TRBD1 | - | TRBV13 | CASSASQGAVRQETQYF | TGTGCCAGCAGCGCCTCCCAGGGGGCCGTGCGGCAAGAGACCCAGTACTTC
TRBJ2-7 | - | few | TRBV11-2 | CASSSTNLYEQYF | TGTGCCAGCAGCTCCACGAATCTCTACGAGCAGTACTTC
TRBJ2-1 | - | once | TRBV28 | CASSLTGEGREQFF | TGTGCCAGCAGTTTAACGGGAGAGGGGAGGGAGCAGTTCTTC
TRBJ2-1 | - | - | TRBV18 | CASSRSNPNEQFF | TGTGCCAGCTCCAGGTCGAATCCCAATGAGCAGTTCTTC
TRBJ2-7 | - | - | TRBV18 | CASSPPIGGTEQYF | TGTGCCAGCTCACCACCGATCGGGGGAACCGAGCAGTACTTC
TRBJ2-3 | - | - | TRBV18 | CASSPDLADTQYF | TGTGCCAGCTCACCGGACCTCGCAGATACGCAGTATTTT
TRBJ2-1 | - | - | TRBV7-3 | CASSSGIEQFF | TGTGCCAGCAGCTCCGGGATTGAGCAGTTCTTC
TRBJ2-6 | TRBD1 | - | TRBV9 | CASSATGSGANVLTF | TGTGCCAGCAGCGCGACAGGGTCTGGGGCCAACGTCCTGACTTTC
TRBJ2-2 | TRBD1 | once | TRBV30 | CAWSARDRYTGELFF | TGTGCCTGGAGTGCCCGGGACAGATACACCGGGGAGCTGTTTTTT
TRBJ2-3 | - | few | TRBV6-1 | CASSEFHGDTDTQYF | TGTGCCAGCAGTGAATTCCACGGGGACACAGATACGCAGTATTTT
TRBJ2-7 | - | - | TRBV7-2 | CASSQPGARSEQYF | TGTGCCAGCAGCCAGCCGGGAGCGCGATCGGAGCAGTACTTC
TRBJ1-5 | - | - | TRBV2 | CASRLAGSPQHF | TGTGCCAGCAGGTTAGCAGGGTCGCCCCAGCATTTT
TRBJ2-7 | - | once | TRBV28 | CASSLSGNRYEQYF | TGTGCCAGCAGTTTATCAGGGAACCGGTACGAGCAGTACTTC
TRBJ2-1 | TRBD1 | - | TRBV7-3 | CASSFFPRQGIGEQFF | TGTGCCAGCAGCTTCTTTCCGAGACAGGGAATAGGTGAGCAGTTCTTC
TRBJ2-4 | - | - | TRBV15 | CATSRDIEANIQYF | TGTGCCACCAGCAGAGATATAGAAGCAAACATTCAGTACTTC
TRBJ2-1 | - | - | TRBV4-3 | CASSRTGRGEEQFF | TGCGCCAGCAGCCGAACCGGACGAGGGGAGGAGCAGTTCTTC
TRBJ2-2 | TRBD1 | - | TRBV29-1 | CSVGTGGHGELFF | TGCAGCGTTGGGACAGGGGGGCACGGGGAGCTGTTTTTT
TRBJ2-1 | TRBD1 | - | TRBV5-5 | CASSPGQKSYNEQFF | TGTGCCAGCAGCCCGGGACAGAAATCCTACAATGAGCAGTTCTTC
TRBJ1-2 | TRBD1 | - | TRBV19 | CASSSRDRGSDGYTF | TGTGCCAGTAGTAGCCGGGACAGGGGATCTGATGGCTACACCTTC
TRBJ2-7 | - | - | TRBV29-1 | CSVVISRATYEQYF | TGCAGCGTTGTAATCAGCAGAGCCACCTACGAGCAGTACTTC
TRBJ2-7 | - | - | TRBV5-1 | CASSSSGQGYEQYF | -
TRBJ2-7 | - | - | TRBV5-4 | CASSLAGQGNEQYF | TGTGCCAGCAGCTTGGCCGGTCAGGGAAACGAGCAGTACTTC
TRBJ2-7 | - | - | TRBV5-1 | CASSLSYLGPGSPYEQYF | TGCGCCAGCAGCTTATCTTACTTAGGGCCAGGGAGCCCCTACGAGCAGTACTTC
TRBJ2-1 | - | - | TRBV21-1 | CASSKGGSGGRLESYNEQFF | TGTGCCAGCAGCAAAGGCGGGTCCGGCGGGAGATTAGAATCCTACAATGAGCAGTTCTTC
TRBJ1-1 | - | few | TRBV5-1 | CASSSGRGGGLNTEAFF | TGCGCCAGCAGCTCCGGACGTGGAGGGGGGCTGAACACTGAAGCTTTCTTT
TRBJ1-2 | - | - | TRBV11-2 | CASSPSAGSSYGYTF | TGTGCCAGCAGCCCATCAGCGGGATCCTCCTATGGCTACACCTTC
TRBJ2-7 | - | - | TRBV6-5 | CASSLTGREQYF | TGTGCCAGCAGTCTGACGGGGAGGGAGCAGTACTTC
TRBJ2-2 | TRBD2 | - | TRBV29-1 | CSVEGLDFGGTGELFF | TGCAGCGTTGAGGGACTAGACTTCGGCGGCACCGGGGAGCTGTTTTTT
TRBJ2-1 | TRBD1 | - | TRBV28 | CASSPLGQGAYNEQFF | TGTGCCAGCAGTCCCCTGGGACAGGGGGCTTACAATGAGCAGTTCTTC